Listed here are 17 T cell receptor beta chains from one sample, sequenced in a study of Ad26.COV2.S vaccination and SARS-CoV-2 variants. Treatment described: roughly 19 received Ad26.COV2.S at low or high dose, single or two shots; 5 received placebo; per-sample allocation not given. Day 63 after the first injection of vaccine or placebo was the sampling time. Produced via immunoSEQ multiplex PCR; TCRdb's table is partial and in-frame only. The table shows roughly 700,000 clones, with more than 80% occurring only once. The sample in question was peripheral blood, obtained in a trial of Ad26.COV2.S vaccine versus placebo. Receptor source: a person aged 18-65 years who received the Ad26.COV2.S COVID-19 vaccine or a placebo.

The chain employs TRBV6-5 and TRBJ2-7, with D perhaps assigned TRBD1 or TRBD2 (5 bases each). From germline, CDR1 is MNHEY and CDR2 SVGAGI. This CDR3 comprises 14 residues. Trimming took 6 bases from V and 0 from J, leaving 12 bases between them. For the CDR3, the DNA is TGTGCCAGCAGCTGGGGACGGTCCTCCTACGAGCAGTACTTC. Translating gives CASSWGRSSYEQYF.

The rearrangement uses TRBV5-1 and TRBJ2-1, with 7 bases that match TRBD1. The CDR3 spans 15 residues. Germline trimming cut 4 bases from V and 3 bases from J; bases unmatched to any gene: 7. The germline V gene has CDR1 SGHRS and CDR2 YFSETQ. The chain's CDR3 is CASSPVYRGYNEQFF. As DNA, the CDR3 is TGCGCCAGCAGCCCCGTATACAGGGGCTACAATGAGCAGTTCTTC.

This chain joins TRBV6-1 and TRBJ1-2; D may be TRBD1 (6 bases). The ends were cut back, 3 bases at V and 3 bases at J, with 8 bases in the middle. Germline values: CDR1 MNHNS, CDR2 SASEGT. The CDR3 loop spans 13 amino acids. CDR3 bases: TGTGCCAGCAGTGAGACAGGAGACTATGGCTACACCTTC. Residues: CASSETGDYGYTF.

This clone was observed once. This rearrangement joins TRBV7-3 to TRBJ1-2, with 9 nucleotides matching TRBD1. With V trimmed by 1 base and J by 3 bases, 6 bases remained unmatched. CDR1 and CDR2 from the germline V gene are SGHTA and FQGTGA. The CDR3 covers 16 residues. CDR3 bases: TGTGCCAGCAGCTTAATGGGGGGACAGGGCTACTATGGCTACACCTTC. Translation: CASSLMGGQGYYGYTF.

The rearrangement uses TRBV11-2 and TRBJ2-7; a possible D gene is TRBD1 (5 bases). Trimming removed 0 bases from V and 3 bases from J, with 12 bases in between. Germline CDR1 and CDR2: SGHAT and FQNNGV. CDR3 length: 15 residues. The CDR3 region has the DNA TGTGCCAGCAGCTTAGAATGGGGCCCCCACTACGAGCAGTACTTC. It encodes CASSLEWGPHYEQYF.

The chain joins TRBV6-5 to TRBJ1-2; 10 bases agree with TRBD1. CDR1 and CDR2 (germline): MNHEY, SVGAGI. V was clipped by 0 bases and J by 5 bases; unmatched bases: 3. The CDR3 contains 15 residues. CDR3 in amino acids: CASSYSGTGVYGYTF. The DNA for the CDR3 is TGTGCCAGCAGTTACTCTGGGACAGGGGTTTATGGCTACACCTTC.

The V gene is TRBV28, the J gene TRBJ2-5; 8 bases are a match to TRBD1. Trimming cost V 4 bases and J 7 bases; bases outside gene matches: 11. Germline CDR1 MDHEN, CDR2 SYDVKM. The CDR3 has 15 residues. For the CDR3, the DNA is TGTGCCAGCAGTTATTTGGGACAGGAGCCCGGGACCCAGTACTTC. As protein: CASSYLGQEPGTQYF.

The chain combines TRBV3-1 (or the pseudogene TRBV3-2) with TRBJ2-3, with 8 nucleotides matching TRBD2. The CDR3 consists of 16 residues. Looked up from germline, CDR1 is LGHDT and CDR2 is YNNKEL (reference sequence). The V segment lost 4 bases and the J segment 2 bases; nucleotides outside the gene matches: 8. In nucleotides, the CDR3 is TGTGCCAGCAGCCGGTGGATAGCGGGGAACACAGATACGCAGTATTTT. It yields the protein CASSRWIAGNTDTQYF.

The V gene is TRBV30, the J gene TRBJ1-3; D uncertain. This CDR3 is 14 amino acids long. The V gene lost 0 bases and the J gene lost 0 bases, with 6 bases spanning the gap. Germline V CDR1 and CDR2: GTSNPN, SVGIG (reference sequence). CDR3 DNA: TGTGCCTGGAGTGTAGCTCCCTCTGGAAACACCATATATTTT. Translation: CAWSVAPSGNTIYF.

The CDR3 DNA reads TGTGCCAGTAGTGAGGGGCATAACACTGAAGCTTTCTTT. Protein: CASSEGHNTEAFF. The chain combines TRBV19 with TRBJ1-1; D is perhaps TRBD1 (5 bases). The CDR3 runs 13 residues. Trimming removed 5 bases from V and 2 bases from J, with 9 bases in between. The germline V gene has CDR1 LNHDA and CDR2 SQIVND (reference sequence).

In DNA form, the CDR3 reads TGTGCCAGCAGTGATGAAATGCGCACAGATACGCAGTATTTT. Protein: CASSDEMRTDTQYF. The chain combines TRBV27 with TRBJ2-3; D is unclear. With 5 bases removed from V and 1 base from J, the gap between germline ends came to 10 bases. The germline V gene has CDR1 MNHEY and CDR2 SMNVEV (reference sequence). The CDR3 extends over 14 amino acids.

The CDR3 here is CASSPTGFGYEQYF. CDR3 in DNA: TGTGCCAGCAGTCCCACAGGGTTCGGCTACGAGCAGTACTTC. The chain couples TRBV6-5 to TRBJ2-7; D perhaps matches TRBD1 (6 bases). The CDR3 is 14 amino acids. The germline V gene has CDR1 MNHEY and CDR2 SVGAGI. Trimming took 5 bases from V and 3 from J, leaving 14 bases between them.

The V call is TRBV2, the J call TRBJ1-1, with D maybe TRBD1 (5 bases). The CDR3 is 15 residues long. Per the germline V gene, CDR1 is SNHLY and CDR2 is FYNNEI. The germline V and J ends were trimmed by 7 bases and 6 bases, with 21 bases remaining between them. The CDR3 bases are TGTGCCAGCACCCTGGCTCGGAGCCGGGGGGCTGAAGCTTTCTTT. Its protein product is CASTLARSRGAEAFF.

V and J are TRBV7-2 and TRBJ2-3; D uncertain. Trimming removed 1 base from V and 6 bases from J, with 11 bases in between. The length of the CDR3 is 14 residues. The germline V gene has CDR1 SGHTA and CDR2 FQGNSA. Here the CDR3 DNA reads TGTGCCAGCAGCTTAGTTCGGGCTTTTGATACGCAGTATTTT. Encoded protein: CASSLVRAFDTQYF.

The rearrangement joins TRBV3-1 (or the pseudogene TRBV3-2) to TRBJ1-4; 7 bases match TRBD1. V shed 6 bases and J 0 bases; nucleotides not matched to a gene: 7. CDR3 length equals 16 residues. CDR1 is LGHDT and CDR2 is YNNKEL in the germline V gene (reference sequence). Here the CDR3 DNA reads TGTGCCAGCAGGGATGGGACAGAATCAACTAATGAAAAACTGTTTTTT. As protein: CASRDGTESTNEKLFF.

This clone is a singleton in its sample. The chain has TRBV27 and TRBJ1-4; D unresolved. Germline lookup yields CDR1 MNHEY and CDR2 SMNVEV (reference sequence). The CDR3 runs 13 residues. Trimming stripped 6 bases from V and 5 bases from J, with 10 bases between. CDR3 region: CASRRTYNEKLFF. The CDR3 DNA reads TGTGCCAGCAGGCGGACTTACAATGAAAAACTGTTTTTT.

This clone turned up a few times. The chain employs TRBV4-2 and TRBJ2-1; D unclear. CDR1 is LGHNA and CDR2 is YNFKEQ in the germline V gene. This CDR3 contains 12 residues. The germline V and J ends were trimmed by 1 base and 10 bases, with 8 bases remaining between them. For the CDR3, the DNA is TGTGCCAGCAGCCAAGCCCCTGGGGAGCAGTTCTTC. Translating gives CASSQAPGEQFF.